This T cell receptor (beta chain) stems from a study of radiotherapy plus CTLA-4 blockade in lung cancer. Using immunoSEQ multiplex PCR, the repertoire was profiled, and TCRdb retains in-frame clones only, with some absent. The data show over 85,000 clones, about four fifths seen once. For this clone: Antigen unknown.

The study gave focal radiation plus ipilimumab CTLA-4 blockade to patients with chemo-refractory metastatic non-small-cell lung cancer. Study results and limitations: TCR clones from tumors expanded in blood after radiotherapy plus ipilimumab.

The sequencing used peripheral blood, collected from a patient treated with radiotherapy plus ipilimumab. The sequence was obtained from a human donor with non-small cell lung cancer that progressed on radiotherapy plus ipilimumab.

CDR3 coding DNA: TGTGCCAGCACCCCCTCCGGGACAGCACCCTACGAGCAGTACGTC. Translation gives CASTPSGTAPYEQYV. The chain couples TRBV6-1 to TRBJ2-7; the match to TRBD1 covers 7 bases. The trim removed 7 bases at V and 2 bases at J, leaving 11 bases unmatched. Germline CDR1 is MNHNS and CDR2 is SASEGT. The length of the CDR3 is 15 residues.